This TCR gamma chain appears in the sequencing data of a study of Vδ1+ human thymocytes. Notes on the study in general: Thymic TRG and TRD repertoires appeared highly polyclonal. Unlike peripheral blood Vdelta1+ controls, thymic delta-chain sequences included 15% to 25% Vdelta2 and few Vdelta3.

Extracted RNA was reverse transcribed into cDNA. Multiplex PCR used pooled V-gene forward primers and a constant-region reverse primer to amplify CDR3s. TCRdb re-called the multiplex PCR reads using CATT. The sample lists 36,000 or so gamma-chain clones, around 21% occurring once. Comments on this clone: Its antigen is unknown. With a much larger clone just one base away, this may be a read error. Other DNA sequences in the same sample also yield this CDR3.

The CDR3 has 14 amino acids. The germline gives CDR1 EGSNGY, CDR2 YDSYNSKV. The trim removed 0 bases at V and 3 bases at J, leaving 5 bases unmatched. Vdelta1+ thymocyte sorts reached between roughly 96% and 99.6% purity. V usage is TRGV2 and J usage is TRGJ1 or TRGJ2. What was sequenced was Vdelta1+ gamma-delta thymocytes from the thymus. Stated subset: FACS-sorted CD3+ TCRalphabeta- TCRVdelta1+ TCRVdelta2- thymocytes. This clonotype was obtained from a girl under three years old who had congenital heart surgery. The CDR3 bases are TGTGCCACCTGGGACGGGCGTGGTTATTATAAGAAACTCTTT. This encodes CATWDGRGYYKKLF.